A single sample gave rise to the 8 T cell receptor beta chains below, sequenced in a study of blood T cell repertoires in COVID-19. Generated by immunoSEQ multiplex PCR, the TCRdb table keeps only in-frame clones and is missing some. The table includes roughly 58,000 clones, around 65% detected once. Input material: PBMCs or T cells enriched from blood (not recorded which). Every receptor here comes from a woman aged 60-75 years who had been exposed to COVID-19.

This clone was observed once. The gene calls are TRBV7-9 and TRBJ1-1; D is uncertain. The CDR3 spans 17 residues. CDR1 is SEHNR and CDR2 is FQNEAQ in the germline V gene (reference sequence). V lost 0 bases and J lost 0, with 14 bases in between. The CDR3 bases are TGTGCCAGCAGCTTAGCGGTGCTGCAGGTAATGAACACTGAAGCTTTCTTT. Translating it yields CASSLAVLQVMNTEAFF. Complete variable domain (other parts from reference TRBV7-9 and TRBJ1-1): DTGVSQNPRHKITKRGQNVTFRCDPISEHNRLYWYRQTLGQGPEFLTYFQNEAQLEKSRLLSDRFSAERPKGSFSTLEIQRTEQGDSAMYLCASSLAVLQVMNTEAFFGQGTRLTVV.

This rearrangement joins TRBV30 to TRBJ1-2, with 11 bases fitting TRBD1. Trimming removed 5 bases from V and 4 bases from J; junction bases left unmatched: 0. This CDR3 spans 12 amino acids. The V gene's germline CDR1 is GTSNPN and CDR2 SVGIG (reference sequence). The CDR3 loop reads CAWGQGAYGYTF. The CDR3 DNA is TGTGCCTGGGGACAGGGGGCCTATGGCTACACCTTC.

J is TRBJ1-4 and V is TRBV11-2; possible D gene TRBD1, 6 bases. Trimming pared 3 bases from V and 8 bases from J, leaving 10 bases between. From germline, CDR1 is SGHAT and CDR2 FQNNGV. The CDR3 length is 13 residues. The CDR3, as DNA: TGTGCCAGCAGCTTGCAGGGGCGGGAAAAACTGTTTTTT. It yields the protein CASSLQGREKLFF.

The CDR3 reads CAWPRGRGSFQQYF. CDR3 nucleotides: TGTGCCTGGCCCAGAGGAAGGGGTAGCTTCCAGCAGTACTTC. The V gene is TRBV30, the J gene TRBJ2-7; D may be TRBD1 (5 bases). The germline CDR1 and CDR2 sequences are GTSNPN and SVGIG (reference sequence). V shed 5 bases and J shed 8 bases, with 22 bases lying between them. The CDR3 spans 14 residues.

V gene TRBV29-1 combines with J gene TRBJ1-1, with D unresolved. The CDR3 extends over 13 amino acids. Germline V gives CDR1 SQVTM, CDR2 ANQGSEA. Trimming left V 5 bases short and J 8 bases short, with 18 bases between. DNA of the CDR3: TGCAGCGTTCGGTCCAACGGAGGGTGGGAAGCTTTCTTT. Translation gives CSVRSNGGWEAFF.

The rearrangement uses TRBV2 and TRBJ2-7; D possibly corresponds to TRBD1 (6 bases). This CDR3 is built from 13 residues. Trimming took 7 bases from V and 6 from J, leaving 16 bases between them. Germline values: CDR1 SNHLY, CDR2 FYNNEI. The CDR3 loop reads CASTRDKSGEQYF. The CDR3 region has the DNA TGTGCCAGCACTCGGGACAAATCGGGCGAGCAGTACTTC.

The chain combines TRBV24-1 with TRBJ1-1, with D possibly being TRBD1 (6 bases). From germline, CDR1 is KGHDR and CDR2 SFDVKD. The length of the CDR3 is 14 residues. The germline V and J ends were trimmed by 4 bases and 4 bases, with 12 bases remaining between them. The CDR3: CATSEGGSGTEAFF. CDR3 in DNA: TGTGCCACCAGTGAAGGGGGATCGGGCACTGAAGCTTTCTTT.

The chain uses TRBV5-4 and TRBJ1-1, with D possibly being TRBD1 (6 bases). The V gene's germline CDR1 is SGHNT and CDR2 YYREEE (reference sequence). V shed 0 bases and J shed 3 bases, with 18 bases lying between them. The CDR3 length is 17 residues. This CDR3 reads CASSLAGWGKGDTEAFF. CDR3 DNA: TGTGCCAGCAGCTTGGCGGGCTGGGGAAAGGGGGACACTGAAGCTTTCTTT.